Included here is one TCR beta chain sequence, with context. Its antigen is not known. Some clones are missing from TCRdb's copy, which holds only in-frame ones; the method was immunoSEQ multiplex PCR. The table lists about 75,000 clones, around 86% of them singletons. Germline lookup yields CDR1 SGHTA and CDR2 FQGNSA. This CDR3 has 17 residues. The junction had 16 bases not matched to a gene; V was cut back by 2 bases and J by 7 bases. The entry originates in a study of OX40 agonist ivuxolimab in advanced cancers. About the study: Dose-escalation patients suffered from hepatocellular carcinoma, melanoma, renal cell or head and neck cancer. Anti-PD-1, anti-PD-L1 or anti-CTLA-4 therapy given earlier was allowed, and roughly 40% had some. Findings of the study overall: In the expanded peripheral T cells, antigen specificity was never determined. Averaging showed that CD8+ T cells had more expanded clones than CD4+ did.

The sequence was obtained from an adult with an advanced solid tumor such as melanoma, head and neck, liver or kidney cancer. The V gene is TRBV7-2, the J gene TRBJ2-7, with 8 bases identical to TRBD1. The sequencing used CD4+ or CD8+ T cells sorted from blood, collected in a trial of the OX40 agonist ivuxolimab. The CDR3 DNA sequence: TGTGCCAGCAGCTTACGGAGGATGGACAGGGAGTTCTCTGAGCAGTACTTC. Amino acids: CASSLRRMDREFSEQYF. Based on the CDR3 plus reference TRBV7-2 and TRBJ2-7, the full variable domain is GAGVSQSPSNKVTEKGKDVELRCDPISGHTALYWYRQSLGQGLEFLIYFQGNSAPDKSGLPSDRFSAERTGGSVSTLTIQRTQQEDSAVYLCASSLRRMDREFSEQYFGPGTRLTVT.